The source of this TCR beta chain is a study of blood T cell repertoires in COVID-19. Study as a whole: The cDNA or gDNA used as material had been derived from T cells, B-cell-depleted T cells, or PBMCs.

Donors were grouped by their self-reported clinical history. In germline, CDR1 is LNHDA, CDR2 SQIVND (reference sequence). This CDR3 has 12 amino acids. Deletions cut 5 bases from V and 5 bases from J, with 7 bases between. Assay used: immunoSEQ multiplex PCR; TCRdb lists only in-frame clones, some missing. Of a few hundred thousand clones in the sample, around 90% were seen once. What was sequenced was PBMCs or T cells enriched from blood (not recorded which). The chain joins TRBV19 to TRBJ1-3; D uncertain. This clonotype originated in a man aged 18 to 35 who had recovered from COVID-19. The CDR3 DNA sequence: TGTGCCAGTAGTGCGACACGAAACACCATATATTTT. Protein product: CASSATRNTIYF. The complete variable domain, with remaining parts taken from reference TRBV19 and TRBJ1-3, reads DGGITQSPKYLFRKEGQNVTLSCEQNLNHDAMYWYRQDPGQGLRLIYYSQIVNDFQKGDIAEGYSVSREKKESFPLTVTSAQKNPTAFYLCASSATRNTIYFGEGSWLTVV.